This paragraph reports one T cell receptor (beta chain). Its antigen specificity is not known. Base qualities are not at hand, and no much larger clone is one base apart. This sample is drawn from a study of a mutant IDH1 vaccine in newly diagnosed glioma (dated by TCRdb to 2020 to 2023). Broadly, across the study: Vaccination began 4-6 weeks after radiotherapy alone, or alongside temozolomide cycles in the chemotherapy-containing groups. Of the approximately 35 treated patients, roughly 62% were male and around 40% were female, and the mean age was approximately 40 years. Before enrollment, patients had received standard therapy of radiotherapy alone, temozolomide alone, or radiochemotherapy with temozolomide; most received the combination. Visit V12 was the week-35 safety follow-up and visit V13 was the week-47 end of study. Peripheral blood samples were drawn at six visits, namely V03 (baseline), V05, V07, V10, V12 and V13. Longitudinal TCRB deep sequencing was performed for about two dozen treated patients wherever samples were available for exploratory analyses.

Results the study describes overall, beyond this receptor: Across multiple MHC alleles, vaccine-induced immune responses were seen in nearly 95% of patients. Changes in the top peripheral T cell clonotypes picked up by TCRB sequencing did not appear to be linked to pseudoprogression. Selection of PBMC samples for TCRB deep sequencing was based on availability. The authors stated that sample limitations prevented analyses of patient blood samples from being reproduced.

This specimen's time point label, interpreted: week 47, end of study. A 20-mer mutant IDH1 peptide at 300 micrograms in Montanide made up each vaccine dose, which was injected subcutaneously together with topical imiquimod. Across visits V03 through V10, patients got a total of eight vaccinations, given in weeks 1, 3, 5, 7, 11, 15, 19 and 23. All donors had newly diagnosed IDH1-mutant astrocytomas of WHO grade 3 or 4 that showed loss of nuclear ATRX. The samples were drawn from NOA16, a multicentre, single-arm, open-label phase I trial in Germany that tested a mutant IDH1 peptide vaccine in humans for the first time. The DNeasy Blood and Tissue Kit was used to extract genomic DNA from EDTA blood for TCRB sequencing. Receptor libraries were prepared by the immunoSEQ multiplex PCR assay. Following the manufacturer's protocol, the hsTCRB Kit was used to amplify rearranged TCR beta chain sequences. An Illumina MiSeq was used to sequence the TCRB libraries. The source study handled its data this way. The kit vendor's proprietary platform handled demultiplexing, trimming and gene mapping. Drawn from immuneACCESS, this table holds only the in-frame rearrangements with V and J called that TCRdb kept. Clones are partly lost; checked studies trace under half to an unresolved V gene and leave the rest unexplained. V and J calls and clone size are as listed in that table; D and trimming were resolved from the DNA. The sample table shows approximately 80,000 clones, and roughly four fifths are seen once. In total, the top ten clones hold roughly 5.2% of the sample.

This clonotype was obtained from a man between 35 and 55 years old with glioma. This specimen was PBMCs, taken from a glioma patient whose treatment included an IDH1 peptide vaccine.

The DNA reads as follows: TGTGCCAGCAGTTTATCGGGACAGAGAGGCTATGGCTACACCTTC. This yields the protein CASSLSGQRGYGYTF. The rearrangement combines TRBV27 with TRBJ1-2, and 7 junction bases match TRBD1. Unmatched junction bases come to 5, with V trimmed by 0 bases and J by 4 bases. The CDR3 runs 15 residues from the cysteine to the phenylalanine. Of all the DNA, just the CDR3 is kept, 45 bases in frame from base 1. Sequences MNHEY (CDR1) and SMNVEV (CDR2) are obtained from the germline V gene (reference sequence).